This T cell receptor (beta chain) was sequenced in a study of control samples from healthy donors and cancer patients (dated by TCRdb to 2020 to 2022). Library creation used the immunoSEQ multiplex PCR assay. Sourced from immuneACCESS, this table was stored by TCRdb with only in-frame sequences that have V and J called. A share of the clones is absent; for the studies checked, an unresolved V gene accounts for under half, and the remainder has no known explanation. The sample table shows 90,000 to 150,000 clones, and approximately 88% are seen once. The ten largest make up around 3.5% of the sample. Concerning this clone itself: This clone's antigen is unknown. No base quality values were provided; no much bigger clone lies one nucleotide off.

This clonotype originated in a man between 40 and 49 years old in good health. The sample consisted of blood.

For the CDR3, the sequence is CASSPPPGRRGDSNEQFF. The nucleotide sequence is given as TGTGCCAGCAGCCCCCCCCCAGGTAGGCGGGGGGACAGCAATGAGCAGTTCTTC. The chain is encoded by TRBV21-1 joined to TRBJ2-1; TRBD2, the table's D call, lacks a check against the DNA. TRBV21-1 is shown as a pseudogene. Reading from cysteine to phenylalanine, the CDR3 counts 18 amino acids. Only CDR3 DNA is held: 54 bases, read in frame from base 1.